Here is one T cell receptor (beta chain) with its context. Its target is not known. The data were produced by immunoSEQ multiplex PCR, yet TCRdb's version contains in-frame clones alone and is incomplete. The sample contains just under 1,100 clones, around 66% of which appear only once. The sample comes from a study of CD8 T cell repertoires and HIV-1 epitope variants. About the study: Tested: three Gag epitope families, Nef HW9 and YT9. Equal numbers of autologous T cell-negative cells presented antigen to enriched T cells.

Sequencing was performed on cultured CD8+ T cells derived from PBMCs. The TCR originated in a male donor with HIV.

The CDR3 DNA sequence: TGTGCCTGGACCAAAGGACAGGGGGAAGAAAAACTGTTTTTT. Residues: CAWTKGQGEEKLFF. This chain connects TRBV30 to TRBJ1-4, with 10 bases lining up with TRBD1. This CDR3 is built from 14 residues. Germline CDR1 GTSNPN, CDR2 SVGIG (reference sequence). With V trimmed by 4 bases and J by 8 bases, 7 bases remained unmatched.